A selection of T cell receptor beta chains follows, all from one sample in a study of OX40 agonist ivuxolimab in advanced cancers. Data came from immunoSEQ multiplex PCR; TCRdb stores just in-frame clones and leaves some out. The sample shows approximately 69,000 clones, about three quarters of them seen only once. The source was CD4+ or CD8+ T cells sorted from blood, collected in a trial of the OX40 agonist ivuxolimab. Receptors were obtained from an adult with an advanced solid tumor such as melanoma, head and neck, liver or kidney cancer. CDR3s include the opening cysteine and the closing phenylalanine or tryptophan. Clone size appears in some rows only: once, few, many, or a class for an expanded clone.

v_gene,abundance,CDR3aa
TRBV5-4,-,CASSKGQGMNTGELFF
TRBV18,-,CASSSAGTSAYEQYF
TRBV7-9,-,CASSLTQGGEQYF
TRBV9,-,CASSISGDTYEQYF
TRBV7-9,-,CASEAGGGKKLFF
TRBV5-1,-,CASSLARQGYEQYF
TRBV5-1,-,CASSLRPGTGANTGELFF
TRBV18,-,CASSPGKNIQYF
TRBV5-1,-,CASRSRTGGGETQYF
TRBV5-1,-,CASSLGVEGNIQYF
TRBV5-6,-,CASRQRASGNTIYF
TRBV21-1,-,CASSKVQVPYEQYF
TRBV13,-,CASSFRGQPQHF
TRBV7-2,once,CASSLAAGAWAEQFF
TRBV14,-,CASSQLWGQGRTDTQYF
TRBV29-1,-,CSVVRQTNTEAFF
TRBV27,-,CASSLSGLGAAYEQYF
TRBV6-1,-,CASKRTEGEKLFF
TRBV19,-,CASCLQAGGRHEQFF
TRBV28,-,CASSLTGGRADTQYF
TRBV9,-,CASSVAVTGGEAFF
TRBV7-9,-,CASSLAGGSQPQHF
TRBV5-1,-,CASSIAGTGKRYEQYF
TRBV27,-,CASSFGGASYNEQFF
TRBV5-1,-,CASGSGGASYNEQFF
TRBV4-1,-,CASSQPGQGNYGYTF
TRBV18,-,CASSPPKRGPSSYEQYF
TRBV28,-,CASSTLDSNTEAFF
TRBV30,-,CAWSLGRGGDEQYF
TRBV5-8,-,CASSLGQQETQYF
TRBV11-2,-,CASSLAPVSGGPDTQYF
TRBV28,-,CASSLRIAGRSGTQYF
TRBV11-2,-,CASSPGTDTQYF
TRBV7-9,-,CASSLNIGPLYNEQFF
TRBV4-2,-,CASSSRPLADTQYF
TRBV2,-,CASLWDRSSYEQYF
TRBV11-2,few,CASSGGQRGVEKLFF
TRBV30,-,CAWSPPERQGRREKLFF
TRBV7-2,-,CASSLVGFGANVLTF